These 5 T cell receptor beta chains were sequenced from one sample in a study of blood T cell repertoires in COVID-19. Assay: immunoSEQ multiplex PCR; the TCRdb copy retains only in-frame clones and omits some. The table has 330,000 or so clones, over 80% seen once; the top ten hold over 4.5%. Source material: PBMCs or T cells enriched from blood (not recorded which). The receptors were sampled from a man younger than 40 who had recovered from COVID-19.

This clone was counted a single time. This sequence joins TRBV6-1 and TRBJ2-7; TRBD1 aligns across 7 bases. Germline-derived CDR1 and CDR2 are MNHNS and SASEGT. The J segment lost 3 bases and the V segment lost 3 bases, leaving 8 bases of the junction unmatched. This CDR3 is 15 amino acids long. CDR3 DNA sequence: TGTGCCAGCAGTGATATGGGCAGGGGGTTCTACGAGCAGTACTTC. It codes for CASSDMGRGFYEQYF.

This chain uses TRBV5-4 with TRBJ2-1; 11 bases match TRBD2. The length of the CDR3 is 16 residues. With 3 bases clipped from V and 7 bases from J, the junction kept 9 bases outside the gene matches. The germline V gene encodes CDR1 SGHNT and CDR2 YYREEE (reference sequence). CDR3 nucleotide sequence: TGTGCCAGCAGCTCCCTTAGCGGGGGGGCCCTGAATGAGCAGTTCTTC. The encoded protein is CASSSLSGGALNEQFF.

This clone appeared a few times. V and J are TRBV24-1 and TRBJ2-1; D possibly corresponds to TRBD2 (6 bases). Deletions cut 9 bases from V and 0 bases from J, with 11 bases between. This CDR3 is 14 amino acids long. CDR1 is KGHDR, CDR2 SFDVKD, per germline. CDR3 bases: TGTGCCACCGGAGGGTCCTCCTCCTACAATGAGCAGTTCTTC. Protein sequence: CATGGSSSYNEQFF.

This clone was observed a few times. The CDR3 sequence is CAGEDGSSYEQYF. The CDR3 DNA reads TGTGCCGGAGAGGACGGGAGTTCCTACGAGCAGTACTTC. This rearrangement joins TRBV5-3 to TRBJ2-7; weak D call: TRBD2 (6 bases). TRBV5-3 is given ORF status, its function remaining uncertain. The CDR3 runs 13 residues. The V gene lost 10 bases and the J gene lost 1 base, with 15 bases spanning the gap.

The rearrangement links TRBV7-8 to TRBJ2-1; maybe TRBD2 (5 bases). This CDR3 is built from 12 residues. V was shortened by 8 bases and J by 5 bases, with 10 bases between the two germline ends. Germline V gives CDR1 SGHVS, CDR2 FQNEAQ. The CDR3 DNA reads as TGTGCCAGCGGCAGCGGTAACAATGAGCAGTTCTTC. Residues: CASGSGNNEQFF.